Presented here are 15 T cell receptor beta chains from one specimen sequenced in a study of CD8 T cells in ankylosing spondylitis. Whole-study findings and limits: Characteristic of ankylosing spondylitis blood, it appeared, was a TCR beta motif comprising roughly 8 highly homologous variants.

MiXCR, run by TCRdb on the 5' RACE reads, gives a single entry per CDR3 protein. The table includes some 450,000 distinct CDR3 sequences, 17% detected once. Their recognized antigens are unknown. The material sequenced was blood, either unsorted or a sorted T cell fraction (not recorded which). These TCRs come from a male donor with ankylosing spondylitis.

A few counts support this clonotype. CDR3 sequence reads: CASRGTGRNEQFF. CDR3 coding DNA: TGTGCCAGCAGGGGGACAGGACGCAATGAGCAGTTCTTC. This chain joins TRBV27 and TRBJ2-1, with TRBD1 matching 8 bases. CDR1 is MNHEY, CDR2 SMNVEV, per germline (reference sequence). V was pared by 6 bases and J by 6 bases, with 4 bases of the junction left unmatched. The CDR3 runs to 13 residues.

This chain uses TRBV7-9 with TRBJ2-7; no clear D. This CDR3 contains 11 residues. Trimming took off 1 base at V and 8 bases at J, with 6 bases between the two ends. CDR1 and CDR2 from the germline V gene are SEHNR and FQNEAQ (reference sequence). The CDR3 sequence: CASSLVDQQYF. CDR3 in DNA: TGTGCCAGCAGCTTAGTCGACCAGCAGTACTTC.

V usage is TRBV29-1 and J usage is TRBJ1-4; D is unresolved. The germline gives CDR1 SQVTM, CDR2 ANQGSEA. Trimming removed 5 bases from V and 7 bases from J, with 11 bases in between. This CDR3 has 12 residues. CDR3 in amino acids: CSVRDPGEKLFF. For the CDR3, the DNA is TGCAGCGTTCGAGACCCGGGTGAAAAACTGTTTTTT.

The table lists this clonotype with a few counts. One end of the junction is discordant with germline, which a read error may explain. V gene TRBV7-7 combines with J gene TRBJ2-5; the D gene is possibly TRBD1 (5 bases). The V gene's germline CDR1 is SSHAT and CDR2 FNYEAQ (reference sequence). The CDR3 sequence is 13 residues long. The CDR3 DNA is TGTGCTAGCAGCACAAACCCAGGGGAGACCCAGTACTTC. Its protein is CASSTNPGETQYF.

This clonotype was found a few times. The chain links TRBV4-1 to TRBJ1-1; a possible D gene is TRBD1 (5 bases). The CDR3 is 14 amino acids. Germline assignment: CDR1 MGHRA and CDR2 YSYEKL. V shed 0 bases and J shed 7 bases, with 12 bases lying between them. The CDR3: CASSQDSGGGEAFF. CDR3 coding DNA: TGCGCCAGCAGCCAAGATTCTGGGGGGGGTGAAGCTTTCTTT.

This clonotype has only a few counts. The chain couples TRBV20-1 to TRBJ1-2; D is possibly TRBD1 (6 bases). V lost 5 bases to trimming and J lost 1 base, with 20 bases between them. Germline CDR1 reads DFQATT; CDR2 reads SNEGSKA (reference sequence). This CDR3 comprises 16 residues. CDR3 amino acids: CSALYRAAYINYGYTF. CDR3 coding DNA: TGCAGTGCTCTCTACAGGGCCGCTTATATTAACTATGGCTACACCTTC.

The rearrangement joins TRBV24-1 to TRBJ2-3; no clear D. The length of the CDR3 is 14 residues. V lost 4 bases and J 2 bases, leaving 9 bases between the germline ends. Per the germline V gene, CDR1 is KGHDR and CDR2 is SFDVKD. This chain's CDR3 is CATSEPGSTDTQYF. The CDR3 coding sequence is TGTGCCACCAGTGAGCCCGGTTCCACAGATACGCAGTATTTT.

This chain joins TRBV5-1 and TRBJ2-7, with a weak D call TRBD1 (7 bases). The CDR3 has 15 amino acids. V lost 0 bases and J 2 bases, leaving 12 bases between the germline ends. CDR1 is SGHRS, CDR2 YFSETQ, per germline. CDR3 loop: CASSLDGRGAYEQYF. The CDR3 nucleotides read TGCGCCAGCAGCTTGGATGGCAGGGGGGCCTACGAGCAGTACTTC.

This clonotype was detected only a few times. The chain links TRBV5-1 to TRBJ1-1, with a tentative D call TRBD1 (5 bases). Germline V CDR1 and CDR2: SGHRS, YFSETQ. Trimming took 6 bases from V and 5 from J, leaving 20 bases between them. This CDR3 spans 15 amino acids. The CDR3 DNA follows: TGCGCCAGCACGATCTCTCGGCGGGGGAGTACTGAAGCTTTCTTT. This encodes CASTISRRGSTEAFF.

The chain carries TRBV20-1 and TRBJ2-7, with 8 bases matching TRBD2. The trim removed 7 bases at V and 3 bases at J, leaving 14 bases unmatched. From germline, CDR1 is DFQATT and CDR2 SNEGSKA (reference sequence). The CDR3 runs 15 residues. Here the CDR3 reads CSVIHAGTRNYEQYF. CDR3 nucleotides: TGCAGTGTCATACACGCGGGGACTAGAAACTACGAGCAGTACTTC.

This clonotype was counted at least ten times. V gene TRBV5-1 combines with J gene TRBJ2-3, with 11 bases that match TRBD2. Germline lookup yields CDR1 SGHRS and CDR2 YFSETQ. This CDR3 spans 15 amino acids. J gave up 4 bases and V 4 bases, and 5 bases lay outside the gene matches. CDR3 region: CASSVSGGAADTQYF. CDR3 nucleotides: TGCGCCAGCAGCGTTAGCGGGGGGGCCGCAGATACGCAGTATTTT.

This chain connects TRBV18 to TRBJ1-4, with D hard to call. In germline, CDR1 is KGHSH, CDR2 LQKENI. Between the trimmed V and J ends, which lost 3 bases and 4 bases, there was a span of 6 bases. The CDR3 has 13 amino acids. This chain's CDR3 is CASSPMGNEKLFF. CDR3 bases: TGTGCCAGCTCACCGATGGGTAATGAAAAACTGTTTTTT.

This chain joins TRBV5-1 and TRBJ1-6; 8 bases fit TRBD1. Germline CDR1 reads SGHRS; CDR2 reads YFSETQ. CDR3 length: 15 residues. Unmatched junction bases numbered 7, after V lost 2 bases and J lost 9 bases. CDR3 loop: CASSLGQGKGSPLHF. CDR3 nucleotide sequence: TGCGCCAGCAGCTTAGGACAGGGAAAGGGTTCACCCCTCCACTTT.

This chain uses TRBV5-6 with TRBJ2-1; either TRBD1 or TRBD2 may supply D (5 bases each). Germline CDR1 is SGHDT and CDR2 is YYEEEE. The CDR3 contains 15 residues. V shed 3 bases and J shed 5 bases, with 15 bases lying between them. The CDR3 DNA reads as TGTGCCAGCAGCTCGGGACCCTTTTATGACAATGAGCAGTTCTTC. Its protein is CASSSGPFYDNEQFF.

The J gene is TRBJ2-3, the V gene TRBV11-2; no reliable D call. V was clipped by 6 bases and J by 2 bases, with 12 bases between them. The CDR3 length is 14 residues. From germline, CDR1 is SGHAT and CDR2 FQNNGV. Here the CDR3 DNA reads TGTGCCAGCAGGTCCGACTGGGCCACAGATACGCAGTATTTT. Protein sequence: CASRSDWATDTQYF.